The 32 T cell receptor beta chains presented below share a single source sample, sequenced in a study of cytotoxic CD8 clonotypes in ibrutinib-treated CLL. Produced via immunoSEQ multiplex PCR; TCRdb's table is partial and in-frame only. The profile shows some 200,000 clones, about 72% of them singletons. The source was PBMCs, collected after 24 months of ibrutinib treatment. Every receptor here comes from a human donor with chronic lymphocytic leukemia.

The rearrangement uses TRBV19 and TRBJ2-2; a possible D gene is TRBD1 (6 bases). In germline, CDR1 is LNHDA, CDR2 SQIVND (reference sequence). With 4 bases removed from V and 5 bases from J, the gap between germline ends came to 8 bases. CDR3 size: 13 residues. The CDR3 region has the DNA TGTGCCAGTAGTAGGGACAAAACCGGGGAGCTGTTTTTT. This gives the protein CASSRDKTGELFF.

The chain recombines TRBV2 with TRBJ2-1; D ambiguous. The CDR3 totals 13 residues. Per germline, CDR1 SNHLY and CDR2 FYNNEI. Trimming removed 1 base at V and 9 bases at J, with 10 bases between. The DNA for the CDR3 is TGTGCCAGCAGTGAAGAAAGGTTCCCTGAGCAGTTCTTC. It is translated as CASSEERFPEQFF.

This clone was recorded only once. The chain couples TRBV5-1 to TRBJ2-5; D may be TRBD2 (6 bases). CDR1 and CDR2 (germline): SGHRS, YFSETQ. V lost 4 bases, J lost 2 bases, and 12 bases lay in between. This CDR3 region has 14 residues. The CDR3 protein is CASSLGTAQETQYF. In nucleotides, the CDR3 is TGCGCCAGCAGCCTAGGGACTGCGCAAGAGACCCAGTACTTC.

The chain carries TRBV18 and TRBJ1-2; 8 nucleotides line up with TRBD1. CDR1 is KGHSH and CDR2 is LQKENI in the germline V gene. V was pared by 0 bases and J by 3 bases, with 9 bases of the junction left unmatched. This CDR3 is built from 17 residues. The CDR3 is CASSPPQAGQDYYGYTF. The CDR3 DNA follows: TGTGCCAGCTCACCACCGCAGGCGGGACAGGACTACTATGGCTACACCTTC.

CDR3 protein: CASSEATLRQPQHF. In nucleotides, the CDR3 is TGTGCCAGCAGTGAAGCGACCCTTCGGCAGCCCCAGCATTTT. V gene TRBV2 combines with J gene TRBJ1-5; no clear D gene. V was trimmed by 0 bases and J by 7 bases, leaving 10 bases between them. The CDR3 totals 14 residues. CDR1 and CDR2 from the germline V gene are SNHLY and FYNNEI.

This rearrangement joins TRBV5-1 to TRBJ1-4, with a tentative D call TRBD1 (6 bases). Germline CDR1 reads SGHRS; CDR2 reads YFSETQ. The length of the CDR3 is 15 residues. Trimming shortened V by 0 bases and J by 6 bases, and 12 bases separated the two germline ends. CDR3 residues: CASSLDRGADEKLFF. The CDR3 nucleotides read TGCGCCAGCAGCTTGGATCGGGGGGCGGATGAAAAACTGTTTTTT.

The rearrangement links TRBV27 to TRBJ2-7; tentatively, D is TRBD2 (6 bases). The length of the CDR3 is 15 residues. Germline loops: CDR1 MNHEY, CDR2 SMNVEV (reference sequence). Trimming stripped 4 bases from V and 7 bases from J, with 20 bases between. The CDR3 loop is CASSWADYAKGEQYF. In DNA form, the CDR3 reads TGTGCCAGCAGTTGGGCGGACTACGCAAAAGGGGAGCAGTACTTC.

The gene calls are TRBV28 and TRBJ2-4, with TRBD1 identical over 9 bases. J lost 9 bases, V lost 6 bases, and 9 bases had no gene match. Germline assignment: CDR1 MDHEN and CDR2 SYDVKM. The CDR3 runs to 14 residues. The CDR3 region has the DNA TGTGCCAGCAGCAAGGACAGGGGAGGGGGCATTCAGTACTTC. Amino acid sequence: CASSKDRGGGIQYF.

This clone turned up a few times. The chain couples TRBV4-2 to TRBJ2-1; 7 nucleotides line up with TRBD1. This CDR3 comprises 17 residues. Trimming took 0 bases from V and 5 from J; bases not matched to a gene: 10. CDR1 LGHNA and CDR2 YNFKEQ come from the germline V gene. The DNA of the CDR3 is TGTGCCAGCAGCCAAGATTCCACCGGGACAGCTAACAATGAGCAGTTCTTC. Protein product: CASSQDSTGTANNEQFF.

The chain has TRBV10-3 and TRBJ1-5; no clear D gene. The germline V gene encodes CDR1 ENHRY and CDR2 SYGVKD. The CDR3 contains 14 residues. The V end lost 0 bases, the J end lost 2 bases, and 5 bases lay between the germline ends. In nucleotides, the CDR3 is TGTGCCATCAGTGAGTCAGGTGGCAATCAGCCCCAGCATTTT. The encoded protein is CAISESGGNQPQHF.

This clone has just a few counts. The V call is TRBV19, the J call TRBJ1-5; 7 nucleotides agree with TRBD1. Germline CDR1 reads LNHDA; CDR2 reads SQIVND (reference sequence). Trimming took 3 bases from V and 0 from J; bases not matched to a gene: 11. This CDR3 is built from 18 residues. The CDR3 DNA follows: TGTGCCAGTAGTATGTCCAGGGGGATTAGGTTTAGCAATCAGCCCCAGCATTTT. Translated: CASSMSRGIRFSNQPQHF. The whole variable domain, remainder taken from reference TRBV19 and TRBJ1-5, is DGGITQSPKYLFRKEGQNVTLSCEQNLNHDAMYWYRQDPGQGLRLIYYSQIVNDFQKGDIAEGYSVSREKKESFPLTVTSAQKNPTAFYLCASSMSRGIRFSNQPQHFGDGTRLSIL.

This chain connects TRBV10-3 to TRBJ1-1, with TRBD1 as a possible D gene (6 bases). Germline assignment: CDR1 ENHRY and CDR2 SYGVKD. Trimming removed 8 bases at V and 0 bases at J, with 16 bases between. The CDR3 is 15 residues long. For the CDR3, the DNA is TGTGCCATCCGACGGACAGTTCTCATGAACACTGAAGCTTTCTTT. Its protein is CAIRRTVLMNTEAFF.

This clone was counted only a few times. The chain recombines TRBV14 with TRBJ2-1, with D hard to call. CDR3 length: 15 residues. Germline V CDR1 and CDR2: SGHDN, FVKESK. V was clipped by 1 base and J by 4 bases, with 11 bases between them. The CDR3 sequence is CASSQVYGAYNEQFF. The CDR3 DNA follows: TGTGCCAGCAGCCAAGTTTACGGTGCTTACAATGAGCAGTTCTTC.

The V call is TRBV7-9, the J call TRBJ2-7, with D possibly being TRBD2 (6 bases). The V end lost 1 base, the J end lost 4 bases, and 11 bases lay between the germline ends. There are 14 residues in the CDR3. Germline V lookup: CDR1 SEHNR, CDR2 FQNEAQ (reference sequence). The CDR3, as DNA: TGTGCCAGCAGCTTAGGTATTAGCGGATACGAGCAGTACTTC. It translates to CASSLGISGYEQYF.

The rearrangement uses TRBV6-5 and TRBJ2-5, with D tentatively TRBD2 (6 bases). Trimming removed 2 bases from V and 2 bases from J, with 9 bases in between. The CDR3 consists of 14 residues. Germline assignment: CDR1 MNHEY and CDR2 SVGAGI. The CDR3: CASSYGGRQETQYF. The CDR3 region has the DNA TGTGCCAGCAGTTACGGTGGGAGGCAAGAGACCCAGTACTTC.

The chain uses TRBV7-2 and TRBJ1-2; 7 nucleotides align to TRBD1. The CDR3 contains 18 residues. The V and J ends lost 6 bases and 4 bases, in that order; junction bases with no gene match: 20. The germline V gene has CDR1 SGHTA and CDR2 FQGNSA. CDR3 in amino acids: CASSPGAGTENLVYGYTF. CDR3 nucleotides: TGTGCCAGCAGTCCCGGGGCCGGGACAGAGAATTTGGTCTATGGCTACACCTTC.

The chain combines TRBV4-3 with TRBJ2-6; a weak D match, TRBD1 (6 bases). V lost 0 bases, J lost 3 bases, and 12 bases lay in between. This CDR3 is 17 amino acids long. Germline V gene sequence: CDR1 LGHNA, CDR2 YSLEER. CDR3 sequence reads: CASSQDLGALGANVLTF. The CDR3 DNA is TGCGCCAGCAGCCAAGATCTGGGGGCACTTGGGGCCAACGTCCTGACTTTC.

The chain couples TRBV28 to TRBJ1-4, with unresolved D. The V end was cut by 5 bases, the J end by 7 bases, with 17 bases between. CDR1 and CDR2 from the germline V gene are MDHEN and SYDVKM. The CDR3 loop spans 15 amino acids. The CDR3 bases are TGTGCCAGCAGTAAGCTGACAACACCAGGTGAAAAACTGTTTTTT. This sequence encodes CASSKLTTPGEKLFF.

The chain carries TRBV4-1 and TRBJ2-3; no firm D call. This CDR3 spans 14 amino acids. The germline gives CDR1 MGHRA, CDR2 YSYEKL. V lost 3 bases to trimming and J lost 4 bases, with 11 bases between them. The CDR3 nucleotides are TGCGCCAGCAGCCAGACCAATTTAGCAGATACGCAGTATTTT. Translation: CASSQTNLADTQYF.

V gene TRBV6-5 combines with J gene TRBJ2-1, with 7 bases fitting TRBD2. Germline V CDR1 and CDR2: MNHEY, SVGAGI. The CDR3 is made up of 15 amino acids. Unmatched junction bases numbered 4, after V lost 2 bases and J lost 3 bases. CDR3 DNA sequence: TGTGCCAGCAGTTACATACTAGCGCACTACAATGAGCAGTTCTTC. Translation gives CASSYILAHYNEQFF.

This chain connects TRBV7-2 to TRBJ2-7; 8 bases align to TRBD1. The germline CDR1 and CDR2 sequences are SGHTA and FQGNSA. The CDR3 sequence is 16 residues long. Germline trimming cut 8 bases from V and 3 bases from J; bases unmatched to any gene: 15. CDR3 region: CASSRGPGQDIYEQYF. The CDR3 nucleotides read TGTGCCAGCTCGAGGGGGCCGGGACAGGATATCTACGAGCAGTACTTC.

This clone has more than one count but fewer than ten. The chain links TRBV23-1 to TRBJ1-2; D is uncertain. TRBV23-1 is an open reading frame whose function is uncertain. Trimming took off 9 bases at V and 1 base at J, with 6 bases between the two ends. This CDR3 has 11 residues. CDR3 protein: CARHSNYGYTF. The CDR3 nucleotides read TGCGCCAGGCACAGTAACTATGGCTACACCTTC.

This sequence joins TRBV6-5 and TRBJ2-7, with TRBD2 matching over 10 bases. This CDR3 is built from 15 residues. CDR1 and CDR2 from the germline V gene are MNHEY and SVGAGI. Germline trimming cut 4 bases from V and 5 bases from J; bases unmatched to any gene: 8. In DNA form, the CDR3 reads TGTGCCAGCAGTTTAGCGGGGGGCTCTTTGGACGAGCAGTACTTC. This gives the protein CASSLAGGSLDEQYF.

The V gene is TRBV27, the J gene TRBJ2-7; 8 nucleotides match TRBD1. Germline CDR1 is MNHEY and CDR2 is SMNVEV (reference sequence). The ends lost 0 bases at V and 0 bases at J; junction bases unmatched: 4. This CDR3 contains 16 residues. The CDR3 bases are TGTGCCAGCAGTTTATCGAGCCAGGGGGCCTCCTACGAGCAGTACTTC. This translates into CASSLSSQGASYEQYF.

V usage is TRBV29-1 and J usage is TRBJ2-5, with 11 nucleotides matching TRBD1. In germline, CDR1 is SQVTM, CDR2 ANQGSEA. J was trimmed by 4 bases and V by 8 bases; bases with no gene match: 12. This CDR3 is 15 amino acids long. The CDR3 protein is CSSSRGQGAGETQYF. As DNA, the CDR3 is TGCAGCTCCTCCCGAGGACAGGGGGCAGGAGAGACCCAGTACTTC.

J is TRBJ1-2 and V is TRBV10-3; D perhaps matches TRBD1 (5 bases). Germline V gives CDR1 ENHRY, CDR2 SYGVKD. The germline V and J ends were trimmed by 10 bases and 2 bases, with 11 bases remaining between them. The CDR3 is 12 amino acids. This chain's CDR3 is CATSTENYGYTF. The DNA of the CDR3 is TGTGCCACCTCGACAGAGAACTATGGCTACACCTTC.

The chain combines TRBV5-1 with TRBJ1-1; D is perhaps TRBD1 (5 bases). Germline-derived CDR1 and CDR2 are SGHRS and YFSETQ. The V and J ends lost 2 bases and 0 bases respectively, with 14 bases between them. The CDR3 extends over 16 amino acids. The CDR3 protein is CASSLAYRGLNTEAFF. The CDR3 DNA sequence: TGCGCCAGCAGCTTAGCATATCGGGGGTTGAACACTGAAGCTTTCTTT.

This chain uses TRBV5-6 with TRBJ2-5; D is uncertain. Deletions cut 2 bases from V and 5 bases from J, with 16 bases between. The CDR3 runs to 15 residues. Germline V gene data show CDR1 as SGHDT and CDR2 as YYEEEE. CDR3 in DNA: TGTGCCAGCAGCTTAAGGCAGGACCTGGGGGAGACCCAGTACTTC. This codes for CASSLRQDLGETQYF.

The chain employs TRBV12-5 and TRBJ2-7, with 8 bases identical to TRBD2. V lost 6 bases, J lost 4 bases, and 11 bases stayed unmatched. Looked up from germline, CDR1 is LGHNT and CDR2 is FRNRAP. The CDR3 extends over 15 amino acids. The CDR3 loop reads CASGNLTGGPYEQYF. The CDR3, as DNA: TGTGCTAGTGGCAACCTTACGGGAGGGCCTTACGAGCAGTACTTC.

CDR3 protein: CSVEREGTDTQYF. The CDR3 region has the DNA TGCAGCGTCGAAAGAGAGGGCACAGATACGCAGTATTTT. This chain links TRBV29-1 with TRBJ2-3; the D is unclear. The V gene's germline CDR1 is SQVTM and CDR2 ANQGSEA. The CDR3 is made up of 13 amino acids. V shed 6 bases and J shed 1 base, with 11 bases lying between them.

This sequence joins TRBV5-1 and TRBJ2-7, with 9 bases matching TRBD2. From germline, CDR1 is SGHRS and CDR2 YFSETQ. Trimming took 0 bases from V and 5 from J; bases not matched to a gene: 6. The CDR3 sequence is 15 residues long. The CDR3 nucleotides are TGCGCCAGCAGCTTGGGGGCGGGAGGGGAAGACGAGCAGTACTTC. It is translated as CASSLGAGGEDEQYF.

CDR3 in DNA: TGTGCCAGCAGCCTTAACACGAACACCGGGGAGCTGTTTTTT. Residues: CASSLNTNTGELFF. The V call is TRBV7-3, the J call TRBJ2-2; D ambiguous. Germline CDR1 and CDR2: SGHTA and FQGTGA. Deletions cut 5 bases from V and 0 bases from J, with 7 bases between. There are 14 residues in the CDR3.